The 9 T cell receptor beta chains below were found in one sample sequenced in a study of blood T cells in healthy people across ages (dated by TCRdb to between 2015 and 2017). The library was made by 5' RACE. A second roughly 7 to 11 cycle PCR used a sample-barcoded 5' primer and a J-beta primer mix. TCRdb applied fastp at Q25 and MiXCR to the public reads, then kept only in-frame beta chains. Identical CDR3 protein sequences are pooled into one entry, listed with their most common genes and DNA. The sample table shows 1,800,000 or so distinct CDR3 sequences, and about 39% are seen once. The ten biggest clones cover under 25% of the sample. Sequencing was performed on blood. These receptors were collected from a human donor in good health.

The chain combines TRBV5-5 with TRBJ2-1; TRBD2 agrees at 9 bases. The length of the CDR3 is 16 residues. Looked up from germline, CDR1 is SGHKS and CDR2 is YYEKEE (reference sequence). The trim removed 3 bases at V and 11 bases at J, leaving 15 bases unmatched. CDR3 in amino acids: CASSYPTGTSILKQFF. For the CDR3, the DNA is TGTGCCAGCAGCTACCCAACCGGGACTAGCATACTTAAGCAGTTCTTC.

This clonotype was detected a few times. Mismatch with germline at one junction end may stem from a read error. The rearrangement links TRBV7-7 to TRBJ1-3; no definite D call. Germline values: CDR1 SSHAT, CDR2 FNYEAQ (reference sequence). The CDR3 loop spans 15 amino acids. Here the CDR3 reads CASSLDGSSGNTIYF. In DNA form, the CDR3 reads TGTGCTAGCAGCTTAGACGGGAGCTCTGGAAACACCATATATTTT.

The chain links TRBV4-1 to TRBJ1-6; 10 bases map to TRBD1. J lost 10 bases, V lost 4 bases, and 10 bases had no gene match. This CDR3 has 16 residues. CDR1 is MGHRA and CDR2 is YSYEKL in the germline V gene. The CDR3: CASSRLDRGKGSPLHF. The CDR3 DNA sequence: TGCGCCAGCAGCCGGCTGGACAGGGGGAAGGGATCACCCCTCCACTTT.

The sample holds a few counts of this clonotype. The CDR3 region has the DNA TGTGCCAGCAGCTTCCGGGGGGGCTTAACAGATACGCAGTATTTT. Amino acids: CASSFRGGLTDTQYF. The J gene is TRBJ2-3, the V gene TRBV7-2; 8 bases align to TRBD2. V gave up 3 bases and J gave up 3 bases; unmatched junction bases: 5. CDR3 length: 15 amino acids. Looked up from germline, CDR1 is SGHTA and CDR2 is FQGNSA.

This clonotype was found a few times. The chain joins TRBV2 to TRBJ1-4; a weak D match, TRBD1 (5 bases). This CDR3 region has 14 residues. The V gene lost 4 bases and the J gene lost 6 bases, with 12 bases spanning the gap. CDR1 and CDR2 from the germline V gene are SNHLY and FYNNEI. Here the CDR3 DNA reads TGTGCCAGCAGTGTGGGGGGTGGACATGAAAAACTGTTTTTT. Translated: CASSVGGGHEKLFF.

This clonotype has just a few counts. The V gene is TRBV5-1, the J gene TRBJ1-2, with 9 bases matching TRBD1. With V trimmed by 4 bases and J by 8 bases, 12 bases remained unmatched. This CDR3 has 15 amino acids. Looked up from germline, CDR1 is SGHRS and CDR2 is YFSETQ. CDR3 protein: CASSLPPGQGGGYTF. The CDR3 DNA reads as TGCGCCAGCAGCCTCCCTCCGGGACAGGGTGGAGGCTACACCTTC.

This clonotype occurred a few times. The rearrangement uses TRBV29-1 and TRBJ1-2; 7 nucleotides line up with TRBD1. The CDR3 runs 14 residues. Trimming took 0 bases from V and 2 from J; bases not matched to a gene: 3. Per germline, CDR1 SQVTM and CDR2 ANQGSEA. CDR3 bases: TGCAGCGTTGAAGATAACAGGGGAAACTATGGCTACACCTTC. It encodes CSVEDNRGNYGYTF.

This clonotype was counted only a few times. V and J are TRBV29-1 and TRBJ2-5; no clear D gene. In germline, CDR1 is SQVTM, CDR2 ANQGSEA. V lost 0 bases and J lost 4, with 3 bases in between. The CDR3 has 11 amino acids. The CDR3 nucleotides are TGCAGCGTTGAAGATATAGAGACCCAGTACTTC. Protein sequence: CSVEDIETQYF.

This clonotype was seen a few times. The chain is built from TRBV5-1 and TRBJ2-7; TRBD1 agrees at 9 bases. The J segment lost 2 bases and the V segment lost 5 bases, leaving 11 bases of the junction unmatched. The CDR3 consists of 16 residues. The germline gives CDR1 SGHRS, CDR2 YFSETQ. The CDR3 here is CASSQQPGQGPYEQYF. DNA of the CDR3: TGCGCCAGCAGTCAACAACCGGGACAGGGCCCCTACGAGCAGTACTTC.